This is a list of T cell receptor beta chains from one sample in a study of T cells after posttransplantation cyclophosphamide. Assay used: immunoSEQ multiplex PCR; TCRdb lists only in-frame clones, some missing. The sample has fewer than 9,500 clones; about 91% are singletons. The specimen sequenced was CD4+ T cells sorted from blood. The receptors originated from a woman aged 50 to 60 in good health and a related stem cell transplant donor. The CDR3 runs from the conserved cysteine through the conserved F or W. The order of the fields is D gene, V gene, clone size, J gene, CDR3 protein, CDR3 DNA. D genes are given only for firm matches. For some rows the clone size is stated as once, few or many, or as a class when expanded; others skip it.

d_gene: -
v_gene: TRBV6-1
abundance: once
j_gene: TRBJ2-4
CDR3aa: CASSEIGAGRGIQYF
CDR3nt: TGTGCCAGCAGTGAAATAGGGGCGGGAAGGGGCATTCAGTACTTC

d_gene: -
v_gene: TRBV25-1
abundance: -
j_gene: TRBJ1-1
CDR3aa: CASSGTMNTEAFF
CDR3nt: TGTGCCAGCAGTGGTACAATGAACACTGAAGCTTTCTTT

d_gene: TRBD1
v_gene: TRBV5-1
abundance: -
j_gene: TRBJ2-7
CDR3aa: CASSLPGQRGYEQYF
CDR3nt: TGCGCCAGCAGCTTGCCGGGACAGAGGGGCTACGAGCAGTACTTC

d_gene: -
v_gene: TRBV10-3
abundance: -
j_gene: TRBJ1-5
CDR3aa: CAISESKERYNQPQHF
CDR3nt: TGTGCCATCAGTGAGTCGAAGGAGCGGTACAATCAGCCCCAGCATTTT

d_gene: TRBD2
v_gene: TRBV7-9
abundance: -
j_gene: TRBJ2-7
CDR3aa: CASSPRGTSGSYEQYF
CDR3nt: TGTGCCAGCAGCCCTCGGGGGACTAGCGGTTCCTACGAGCAGTACTTC

d_gene: -
v_gene: TRBV14
abundance: -
j_gene: TRBJ1-4
CDR3aa: CASSQEWGDEKLFF
CDR3nt: TGTGCCAGCAGCCAAGAGTGGGGGGATGAAAAACTGTTTTTT

d_gene: TRBD1
v_gene: TRBV19
abundance: -
j_gene: TRBJ2-1
CDR3aa: CASSLRQGTYNEQFF
CDR3nt: TGTGCCAGTAGTCTACGACAGGGAACCTACAATGAGCAGTTCTTC

d_gene: TRBD1
v_gene: TRBV28
abundance: -
j_gene: TRBJ1-1
CDR3aa: CASSLPQGDTEAFF
CDR3nt: TGTGCCAGCAGTTTACCCCAGGGGGACACTGAAGCTTTCTTT

d_gene: TRBD1
v_gene: TRBV9
abundance: -
j_gene: TRBJ1-3
CDR3aa: CASSAEPRTGAGGNTIYF
CDR3nt: TGTGCCAGCAGCGCAGAGCCTAGGACAGGGGCTGGCGGAAACACCATATATTTT

d_gene: TRBD1
v_gene: TRBV19
abundance: -
j_gene: TRBJ1-4
CDR3aa: CASSIEIGTGFEKLFF
CDR3nt: TGTGCCAGTAGTATAGAGATCGGGACAGGGTTTGAAAAACTGTTTTTT

d_gene: -
v_gene: TRBV5-6
abundance: few
j_gene: TRBJ1-2
CDR3aa: CASSGRGSGGYTF
CDR3nt: TGTGCCAGCAGCGGACGAGGGAGTGGAGGCTACACCTTC

d_gene: -
v_gene: TRBV5-6
abundance: -
j_gene: TRBJ2-1
CDR3aa: CASSLGSSVRDYNEQFF
CDR3nt: TGTGCCAGCAGCTTGGGGTCTAGCGTTCGTGACTACAATGAGCAGTTCTTC

d_gene: TRBD2
v_gene: TRBV9
abundance: -
j_gene: TRBJ2-7
CDR3aa: CASSAGLADSYEQYF
CDR3nt: TGTGCCAGCAGCGCGGGACTAGCGGACTCCTACGAGCAGTACTTC

d_gene: TRBD1
v_gene: TRBV12-5
abundance: -
j_gene: TRBJ2-7
CDR3aa: CASGPGQGGHEQYF
CDR3nt: TGTGCTAGTGGTCCTGGACAGGGGGGGCACGAGCAGTACTTC

d_gene: TRBD1
v_gene: TRBV6-5
abundance: -
j_gene: TRBJ1-1
CDR3aa: CASSYRDREWAFF
CDR3nt: TGTGCCAGCAGTTACCGGGACAGGGAATGGGCTTTCTTT

d_gene: TRBD2
v_gene: TRBV12-5
abundance: -
j_gene: TRBJ2-1
CDR3aa: CASGLIAGEGSSYNEQFF
CDR3nt: TGTGCTAGTGGTTTGATAGCGGGAGAAGGGAGCTCCTACAATGAGCAGTTCTTC

d_gene: TRBD2
v_gene: TRBV7-3
abundance: -
j_gene: TRBJ2-2
CDR3aa: CASSLLPAGGTGELFF
CDR3nt: TGTGCCAGCAGCTTACTCCCAGCGGGGGGCACCGGGGAGCTGTTTTTT

d_gene: TRBD2
v_gene: TRBV5-6
abundance: once
j_gene: TRBJ2-1
CDR3aa: CASSPRGRRSYNEQFF
CDR3nt: TGTGCCAGCAGCCCGCGCGGGAGGAGGTCCTACAATGAGCAGTTCTTC

d_gene: -
v_gene: TRBV28
abundance: -
j_gene: TRBJ1-1
CDR3aa: CASTMDLEAFF
CDR3nt: TGTGCCAGCACCATGGACTTAGAAGCTTTCTTT

d_gene: TRBD2
v_gene: TRBV19
abundance: -
j_gene: TRBJ2-1
CDR3aa: CASSSTPWAGENNEQFF
CDR3nt: TGTGCCAGTAGTTCGACCCCGTGGGCGGGAGAGAACAATGAGCAGTTCTTC

d_gene: TRBD1
v_gene: TRBV6-1
abundance: -
j_gene: TRBJ1-5
CDR3aa: CASKIRDRPNQPQHF
CDR3nt: TGTGCCAGCAAAATCAGGGACAGGCCTAATCAGCCCCAGCATTTT

d_gene: -
v_gene: TRBV27
abundance: -
j_gene: TRBJ2-1
CDR3aa: CASSRLRGLPSSYNEQFF
CDR3nt: TGTGCCAGCTCTAGGCTACGGGGACTCCCGAGCTCCTACAATGAGCAGTTCTTC

d_gene: TRBD2
v_gene: TRBV30
abundance: -
j_gene: TRBJ2-3
CDR3aa: CAWSGNRPSGSTDTQYF
CDR3nt: TGTGCCTGGAGTGGAAATCGACCTAGCGGGTCGACAGATACGCAGTATTTT

d_gene: TRBD1
v_gene: TRBV19
abundance: -
j_gene: TRBJ1-1
CDR3aa: CASSITGAHTEAFF
CDR3nt: TGTGCCAGTAGTATTACAGGGGCGCACACTGAAGCTTTCTTT

d_gene: -
v_gene: TRBV21-1
abundance: few
j_gene: TRBJ2-5
CDR3aa: CASRRDREQETQYF
CDR3nt: TGTGCCAGCCGCCGGGACAGGGAGCAAGAGACCCAGTACTTC

d_gene: -
v_gene: TRBV9
abundance: -
j_gene: TRBJ2-2
CDR3aa: CASSVDPFGELFF
CDR3nt: TGTGCCAGCAGCGTAGATCCTTTCGGGGAGCTGTTTTTT

d_gene: -
v_gene: TRBV6-5
abundance: -
j_gene: TRBJ2-2
CDR3aa: CASSYWQGHTGELFF
CDR3nt: TGTGCCAGCAGTTACTGGCAGGGCCATACCGGGGAGCTGTTTTTT

d_gene: TRBD1
v_gene: TRBV18
abundance: few
j_gene: TRBJ1-2
CDR3aa: CASSPGTGVDYGYTF
CDR3nt: TGTGCCAGCTCCCCCGGGACAGGGGTGGACTATGGCTACACCTTC

d_gene: -
v_gene: TRBV7-6
abundance: -
j_gene: TRBJ2-2
CDR3aa: CASSLVRNTGELFF
CDR3nt: TGTGCCAGCAGCTTAGTTCGGAACACCGGGGAGCTGTTTTTT

d_gene: -
v_gene: TRBV28
abundance: few
j_gene: TRBJ2-3
CDR3aa: CASSLLVGRVNTDTQYF
CDR3nt: TGTGCCAGCAGTTTATTAGTCGGCAGGGTAAACACAGATACGCAGTATTTT

d_gene: TRBD1
v_gene: TRBV10-2
abundance: -
j_gene: TRBJ1-1
CDR3aa: CASSDQGQGLRNTEAFF
CDR3nt: TGCGCCAGCAGTGACCAGGGACAGGGGTTAAGGAACACTGAAGCTTTCTTT

d_gene: -
v_gene: TRBV5-1
abundance: -
j_gene: TRBJ2-3
CDR3aa: CASSLSDSFTDTQYF
CDR3nt: TGCGCCAGCAGCTTGAGTGACAGTTTTACAGATACGCAGTATTTT

d_gene: -
v_gene: TRBV18
abundance: -
j_gene: TRBJ1-4
CDR3aa: CASSLNQGRGEKLFF
CDR3nt: TGTGCCAGCTCACTCAATCAAGGTCGGGGTGAAAAACTGTTTTTT

d_gene: TRBD1
v_gene: TRBV19
abundance: -
j_gene: TRBJ1-2
CDR3aa: CASKTGTADYGYTF
CDR3nt: TGTGCCAGTAAAACCGGGACAGCGGACTATGGCTACACCTTC

d_gene: -
v_gene: TRBV5-1
abundance: -
j_gene: TRBJ2-5
CDR3aa: CASSEPGLQETQYF
CDR3nt: TGCGCCAGCAGCGAACCGGGACTCCAAGAGACCCAGTACTTC

d_gene: TRBD1
v_gene: TRBV5-1
abundance: -
j_gene: TRBJ2-7
CDR3aa: CASSLSGGAYEQYF
CDR3nt: TGCGCCAGCAGCTTATCAGGGGGCGCCTACGAGCAGTACTTC

d_gene: -
v_gene: TRBV9
abundance: -
j_gene: TRBJ1-2
CDR3aa: CASSGGADLSYGYTF
CDR3nt: TGTGCCAGCAGCGGCGGGGCAGATCTCAGCTATGGCTACACCTTC

d_gene: TRBD2
v_gene: TRBV4-1
abundance: -
j_gene: TRBJ2-2
CDR3aa: CASSHSWAGANTGELFF
CDR3nt: TGCGCCAGCAGCCACTCCTGGGCGGGAGCGAACACCGGGGAGCTGTTTTTT

d_gene: TRBD2
v_gene: TRBV19
abundance: -
j_gene: TRBJ2-7
CDR3aa: CASSSSGGAYEQYF
CDR3nt: TGTGCCAGTAGTTCTAGCGGGGGGGCGTACGAGCAGTACTTC

d_gene: -
v_gene: TRBV5-1
abundance: -
j_gene: TRBJ1-4
CDR3aa: CASSLGQVNEKLFF
CDR3nt: TGCGCCAGCAGCTTGGGACAGGTGAATGAAAAACTGTTTTTT

d_gene: TRBD1
v_gene: TRBV5-1
abundance: -
j_gene: TRBJ2-7
CDR3aa: CASSGTGGSYEQYF
CDR3nt: TGCGCCAGCAGCGGGACAGGGGGCTCCTACGAGCAGTACTTC

d_gene: TRBD1
v_gene: TRBV25-1
abundance: -
j_gene: TRBJ1-4
CDR3aa: CASSPRQGGNEKLFF
CDR3nt: TGTGCCAGCAGTCCGCGACAGGGTGGGAATGAAAAACTGTTTTTT

d_gene: -
v_gene: TRBV18
abundance: -
j_gene: TRBJ1-3
CDR3aa: CASSPFSSRGNTIYF
CDR3nt: TGTGCCAGCTCACCCTTCTCGTCGAGGGGAAACACCATATATTTT

d_gene: TRBD1
v_gene: TRBV19
abundance: -
j_gene: TRBJ2-5
CDR3aa: CATSRSADRGETQYF
CDR3nt: TGTGCCACCTCCCGGTCGGCGGACAGGGGAGAGACCCAGTACTTC

d_gene: TRBD2
v_gene: TRBV15
abundance: once
j_gene: TRBJ2-7
CDR3aa: CATSREKLAGVEEQYF
CDR3nt: TGTGCCACCAGCAGAGAGAAGCTAGCGGGAGTTGAAGAGCAGTACTTC

d_gene: TRBD2
v_gene: TRBV5-4
abundance: -
j_gene: TRBJ2-1
CDR3aa: CASSPTGTRRYNEQFF
CDR3nt: TGTGCCAGCAGCCCCACGGGGACTAGAAGATACAATGAGCAGTTCTTC

d_gene: TRBD1
v_gene: TRBV5-1
abundance: -
j_gene: TRBJ1-2
CDR3aa: CASSLEGQGLTGYTF
CDR3nt: TGCGCCAGCAGCTTGGAGGGACAGGGTCTTACTGGCTACACCTTC

d_gene: TRBD1
v_gene: TRBV2
abundance: -
j_gene: TRBJ1-5
CDR3aa: CASSENRGQNQPQHF
CDR3nt: TGTGCCAGCAGTGAAAACAGGGGGCAGAATCAGCCCCAGCATTTT

d_gene: -
v_gene: TRBV5-4
abundance: -
j_gene: TRBJ2-7
CDR3aa: CASSLVNSSYEQYF
CDR3nt: TGTGCCAGCAGCTTGGTAAACAGCTCCTACGAGCAGTACTTC

d_gene: -
v_gene: TRBV10-3
abundance: -
j_gene: TRBJ2-5
CDR3aa: CAISDPQETQYF
CDR3nt: TGTGCCATCAGTGATCCGCAAGAGACCCAGTACTTC

d_gene: -
v_gene: TRBV19
abundance: -
j_gene: TRBJ1-2
CDR3aa: CASSIGDGREDYGYTF
CDR3nt: TGTGCCAGTAGTATAGGAGACGGTAGAGAGGACTATGGCTACACCTTC

d_gene: TRBD1
v_gene: TRBV9
abundance: -
j_gene: TRBJ2-5
CDR3aa: CASSVAPTGGLGQETQYF
CDR3nt: TGTGCCAGCAGCGTAGCTCCAACAGGGGGCTTAGGACAAGAGACCCAGTACTTC

d_gene: TRBD2
v_gene: TRBV7-3
abundance: -
j_gene: TRBJ2-1
CDR3aa: CASSAQPGLANEQFF
CDR3nt: TGTGCCAGCAGCGCCCAACCGGGACTAGCCAATGAGCAGTTCTTC